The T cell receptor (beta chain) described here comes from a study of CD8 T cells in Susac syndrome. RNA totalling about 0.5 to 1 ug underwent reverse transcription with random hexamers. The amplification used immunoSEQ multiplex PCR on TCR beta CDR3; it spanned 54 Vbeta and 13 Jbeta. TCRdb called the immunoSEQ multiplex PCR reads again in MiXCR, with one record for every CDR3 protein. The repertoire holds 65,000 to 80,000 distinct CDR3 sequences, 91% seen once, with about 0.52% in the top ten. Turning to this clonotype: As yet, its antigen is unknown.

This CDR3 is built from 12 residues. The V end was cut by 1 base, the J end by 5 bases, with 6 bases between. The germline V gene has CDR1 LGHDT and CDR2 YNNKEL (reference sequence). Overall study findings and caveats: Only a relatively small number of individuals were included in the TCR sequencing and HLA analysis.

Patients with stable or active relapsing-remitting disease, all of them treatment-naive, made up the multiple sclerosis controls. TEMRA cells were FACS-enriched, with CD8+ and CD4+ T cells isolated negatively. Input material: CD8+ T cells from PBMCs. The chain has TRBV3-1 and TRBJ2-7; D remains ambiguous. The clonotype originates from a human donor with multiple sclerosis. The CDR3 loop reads CASSQVRHEQYF. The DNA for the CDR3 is TGTGCCAGCAGCCAAGTACGACACGAGCAGTACTTC.